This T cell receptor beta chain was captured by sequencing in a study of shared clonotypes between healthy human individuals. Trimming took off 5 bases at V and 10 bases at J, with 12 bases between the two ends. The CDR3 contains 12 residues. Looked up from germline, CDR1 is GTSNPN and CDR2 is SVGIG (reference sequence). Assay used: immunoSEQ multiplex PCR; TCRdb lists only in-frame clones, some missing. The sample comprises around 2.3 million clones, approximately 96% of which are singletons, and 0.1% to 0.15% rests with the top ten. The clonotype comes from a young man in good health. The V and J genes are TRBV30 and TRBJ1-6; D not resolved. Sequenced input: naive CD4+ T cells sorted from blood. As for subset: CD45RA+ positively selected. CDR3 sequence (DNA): TGTGCCTGGTCCTCGCCTAGGTCACCCCTCCACTTT. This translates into CAWSSPRSPLHF.